This entry features one TCR beta chain sequence. Original data processing: Amplification from reference gene primers served as the basis for estimated nucleated cell counts. Sequencing used immunoSEQ multiplex PCR; TCRdb keeps in-frame clones, though not all of them. From that table come the V and J calls and clone size; the DNA was used to work out D and trimming. The sample records approximately 500,000 clones, about 88% being singletons. These data belong to a study of blood T cell repertoires in COVID-19. Looking at the study overall: There were acute and convalescent COVID-19 samples, and they came from the United States, Italy and Spain. PBMCs, B-cell-depleted T cells, or T cells were the source of the cDNA or gDNA that made up the material.

Seattle participants joined during active infection and were tracked over time. V lost 7 bases and J lost 2, with 13 bases in between. The CDR3 has 14 amino acids. Germline V gene lookup returns CDR1 LNHDA and CDR2 SQIVND (reference sequence). The specimen sequenced was peripheral blood. The clonotype was recovered from a woman aged 50 to 60 with COVID-19, enrolled during active disease. The rearrangement uses TRBV19 and TRBJ2-3, with TRBD1 as a possible D gene (6 bases). The CDR3 nucleotides read TGTGCCAGTACCCTGGGGGCCTTCACAGATACGCAGTATTTT. Encoded protein: CASTLGAFTDTQYF.